This T cell receptor (beta chain) was captured by sequencing in a study of blood T cell repertoires in COVID-19. Looking at the study overall: Sites in the United States, Italy and Spain provided acute and convalescent COVID-19 samples.

Per the study methods: Cell counts per sample came from amplifying reference gene primers. Repertoires were generated with immunoSEQ multiplex PCR, while TCRdb's copy carries only in-frame clones and drops some. From that table come the V and J calls and clone size; the DNA was used to work out D and trimming. The table has around 300,000 clones, under 90% seen once; the top ten hold 1.7%. Membership in each cohort depended on participant-reported clinical history. After removal of 4 bases from V and 3 bases from J, the junction contained 12 bases not matched to a gene. CDR1 MNHNS and CDR2 SASEGT come from the germline V gene. CDR3 length equals 18 residues.

The rearrangement uses TRBV6-1 and TRBJ2-4; 10 nucleotides align to TRBD2. The clonotype was recovered from a middle-aged woman who had recovered from COVID-19. The sequencing input was PBMCs or T cells enriched from blood (not recorded which). The CDR3 is CASSALAGRGGGKNIQYF. The DNA of the CDR3 is TGTGCCAGCAGTGCACTAGCGGGAAGGGGTGGGGGCAAAAACATTCAGTACTTC.